The rows below give T cell receptor beta chains drawn from one sample of a study of Tregs in tolerant kidney transplant recipients. Using immunoSEQ multiplex PCR, the repertoire was profiled, and TCRdb retains in-frame clones only, with some absent. The table records some 240,000 clones, approximately 83% of them present only once. Source material: CD4+ T cells from blood. The receptors were sampled from a human donor in good health. The CDR3 runs from the conserved cysteine through the conserved F or W. The D gene is left open where the match is weak. Clone size is not always given. Where it is, it says once, few, many or a class for expanded clones.

TRBJ2-7 | TRBV25-1 | few | - | TGTGCCAGCACGGGGACCCAAAACGGGTACGAGCAGTACTTC | CASTGTQNGYEQYF
TRBJ2-7 | TRBV27 | - | - | TGTGCCAGCAGTCGGCCGGGTAGCGTTCTTTACGAGCAGTACTTC | CASSRPGSVLYEQYF
TRBJ1-4 | TRBV18 | - | - | TGTGCCAGCTCACCAACCATTTCCGCAACTAATGAAAAACTGTTTTTT | CASSPTISATNEKLFF
TRBJ1-2 | TRBV5-1 | - | - | TGCGCCAGCAGCTTGGGCTGGGGACAAGATTATGGCTACACCTTC | CASSLGWGQDYGYTF
TRBJ2-3 | TRBV4-1 | - | TRBD1 | TGCGCCAGCAGCCAAGTCGGGACAGGGGGCGCAGATACGCAGTATTTT | CASSQVGTGGADTQYF
TRBJ2-5 | TRBV6-6 | - | TRBD2 | TGTGCCAGCAGTTGGGGTAGCGGGATGAAGGAGACCCAGTACTTC | CASSWGSGMKETQYF
TRBJ2-3 | TRBV5-6 | - | - | TGTGCCAGCAGCTGGATGGTAGCCCCAGATACGCAGTATTTT | CASSWMVAPDTQYF
TRBJ2-7 | TRBV19 | - | TRBD2 | TGTGCCAGTAGTATAGGGGCTAGCGGGAGCTACGAGCAGTACTTC | CASSIGASGSYEQYF
TRBJ1-5 | TRBV6-1 | - | - | TGTGCCAGCAGTGAAGTCCCCCGACAGCCCCAGCATTTT | CASSEVPRQPQHF
TRBJ2-3 | TRBV9 | - | - | TGTGCCAGCAGCGTAGAGGAGGGGGATACGCAGTATTTT | CASSVEEGDTQYF
TRBJ2-3 | TRBV2 | - | TRBD2 | TGTGCCAGCGGGCTCAGCGGGGGGTTCACAGATACGCAGTATTTT | CASGLSGGFTDTQYF
TRBJ2-7 | TRBV6-1 | once | - | TGTGCCAGCAGGGGTCAGTCCTACGAGCAGTACTTC | CASRGQSYEQYF
TRBJ2-5 | TRBV11-1 | - | - | TGTGCCAGCAGTTTTAGCGAGACCCAGTACTTC | CASSFSETQYF
TRBJ2-7 | TRBV7-6 | - | TRBD2 | TGTGCCAGCAGCTTAAATTCGGCGGGGGGGGTCTACGAGCAGTACTTC | CASSLNSAGGVYEQYF
TRBJ1-1 | TRBV10-1 | - | TRBD1 | TGCGCCAGCAGTGCGGGACAGGGCACTGAAGCTTTCTTT | CASSAGQGTEAFF
TRBJ2-3 | TRBV4-1 | - | TRBD1 | TGCGCCAGCAGCCAGCCGCTATACAGGGGTACTAGCACAGATACGCAGTATTTT | CASSQPLYRGTSTDTQYF
TRBJ2-5 | TRBV11-2 | - | TRBD2 | TGTGCCAGCAGCCCCGGAAGGACTAGCGGGGGCCGTCAAGAGACCCAGTACTTC | CASSPGRTSGGRQETQYF
TRBJ1-1 | TRBV6-5 | - | TRBD1 | TGTGCCAGCAGTTACCGGACAGGGTCCTTGAACACTGAAGCTTTCTTT | CASSYRTGSLNTEAFF
TRBJ2-2 | TRBV6-6 | - | - | TGTGCCAGCAGGACTTCCACCGGGGAGCTGTTTTTT | CASRTSTGELFF
TRBJ1-1 | TRBV6-6 | - | - | TGTGCCAGCTCAGGAGGGGTAGGGAACACTGAAGCTTTCTTT | CASSGGVGNTEAFF
TRBJ1-1 | TRBV30 | - | - | TGTGCCTGGATGTCTCTTGGCACTGAAGCTTTCTTT | CAWMSLGTEAFF
TRBJ2-1 | TRBV5-1 | once | TRBD2 | TGCGCCAGCAGCTTGTTACAGACTAGCGGAAATGAGCAGTTCTTC | CASSLLQTSGNEQFF
TRBJ2-2 | TRBV7-8 | - | TRBD1 | TGTGCCAGCAGCTTAGATAGGAACAGGGGGCCGGGCGGGGAGCTGTTTTTT | CASSLDRNRGPGGELFF
TRBJ2-7 | TRBV5-4 | - | TRBD1 | TGTGCCAGCAGCTCAGGACAGGTTCCCTCCTACGAGCAGTACTTC | CASSSGQVPSYEQYF
TRBJ1-2 | TRBV2 | - | - | TGTGCCAGCAGTGTTACGACGGACTATGGCTACACCTTC | CASSVTTDYGYTF
TRBJ1-6 | TRBV4-1 | - | TRBD1 | TGCGCCAGCAGCCAATTGAAGCTGGGACAGCCTCTATCACCCCTCCACTTT | CASSQLKLGQPLSPLHF